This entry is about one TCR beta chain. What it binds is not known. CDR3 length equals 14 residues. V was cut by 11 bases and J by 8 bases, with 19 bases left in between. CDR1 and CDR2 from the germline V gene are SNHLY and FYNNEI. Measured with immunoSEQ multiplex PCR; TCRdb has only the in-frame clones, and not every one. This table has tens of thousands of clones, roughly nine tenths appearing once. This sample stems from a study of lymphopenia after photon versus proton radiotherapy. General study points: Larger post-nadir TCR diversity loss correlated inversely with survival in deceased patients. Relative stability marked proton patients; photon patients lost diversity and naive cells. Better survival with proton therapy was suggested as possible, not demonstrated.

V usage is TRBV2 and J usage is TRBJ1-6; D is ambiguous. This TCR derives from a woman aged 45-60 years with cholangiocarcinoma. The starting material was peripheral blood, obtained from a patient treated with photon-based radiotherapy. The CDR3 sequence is CASLEGTGYSPLHF. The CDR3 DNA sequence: TGTGCCTCCCTAGAGGGTACCGGTTATTCACCCCTCCACTTT.